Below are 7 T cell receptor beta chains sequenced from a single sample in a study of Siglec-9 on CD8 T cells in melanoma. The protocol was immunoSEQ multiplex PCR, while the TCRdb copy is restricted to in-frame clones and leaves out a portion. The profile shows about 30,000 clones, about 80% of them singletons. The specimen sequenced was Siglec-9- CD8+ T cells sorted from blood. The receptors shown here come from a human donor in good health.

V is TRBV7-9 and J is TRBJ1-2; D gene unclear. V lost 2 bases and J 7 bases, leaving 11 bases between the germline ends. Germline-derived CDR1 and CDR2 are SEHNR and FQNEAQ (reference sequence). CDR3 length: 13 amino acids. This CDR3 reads CASSLPGPSGYTF. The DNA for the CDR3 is TGTGCCAGCAGCTTACCAGGACCTAGTGGCTACACCTTC. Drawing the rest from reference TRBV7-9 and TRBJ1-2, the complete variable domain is DTGVSQNPRHKITKRGQNVTFRCDPISEHNRLYWYRQTLGQGPEFLTYFQNEAQLEKSRLLSDRFSAERPKGSFSTLEIQRTEQGDSAMYLCASSLPGPSGYTFGSGTRLTVV.

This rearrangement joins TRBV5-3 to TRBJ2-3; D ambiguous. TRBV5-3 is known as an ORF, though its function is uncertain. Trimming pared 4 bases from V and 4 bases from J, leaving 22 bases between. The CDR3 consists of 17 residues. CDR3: CARSRPRQGYCPDTQYF. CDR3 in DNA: TGTGCCAGAAGCCGACCCCGACAAGGGTATTGCCCAGATACGCAGTATTTT.

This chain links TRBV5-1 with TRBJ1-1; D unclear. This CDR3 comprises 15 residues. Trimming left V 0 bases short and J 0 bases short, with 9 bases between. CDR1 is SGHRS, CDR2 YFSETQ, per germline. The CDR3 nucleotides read TGCGCCAGCAGCTTGGGGGTCTACATGAACACTGAAGCTTTCTTT. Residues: CASSLGVYMNTEAFF.

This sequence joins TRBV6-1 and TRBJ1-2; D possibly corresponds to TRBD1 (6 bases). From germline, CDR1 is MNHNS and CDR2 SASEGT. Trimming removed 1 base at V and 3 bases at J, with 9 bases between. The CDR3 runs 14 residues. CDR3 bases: TGTGCCAGCAGTGAAGACAGGGTGCACTATGGCTACACCTTC. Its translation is CASSEDRVHYGYTF.

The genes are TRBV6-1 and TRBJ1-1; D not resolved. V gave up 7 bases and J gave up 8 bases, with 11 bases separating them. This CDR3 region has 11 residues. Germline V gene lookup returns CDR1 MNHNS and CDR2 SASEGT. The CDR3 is CASMPSPEAFF. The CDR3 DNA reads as TGTGCCAGCATGCCGTCTCCAGAAGCTTTCTTT.

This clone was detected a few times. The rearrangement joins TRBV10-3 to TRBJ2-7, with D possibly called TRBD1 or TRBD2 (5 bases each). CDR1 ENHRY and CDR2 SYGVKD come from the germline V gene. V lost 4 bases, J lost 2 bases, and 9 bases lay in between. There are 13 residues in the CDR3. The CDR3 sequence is CAISGDVTYEQYF. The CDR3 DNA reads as TGTGCCATCAGTGGGGACGTTACCTACGAGCAGTACTTC.

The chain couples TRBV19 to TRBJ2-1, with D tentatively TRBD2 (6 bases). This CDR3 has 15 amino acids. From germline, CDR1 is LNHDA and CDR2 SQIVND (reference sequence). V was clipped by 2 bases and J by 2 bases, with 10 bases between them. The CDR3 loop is CASSILASAYNEQFF. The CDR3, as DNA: TGTGCCAGTAGTATACTCGCTAGCGCCTACAATGAGCAGTTCTTC.